This entry lists 21 T cell receptor beta chains sequenced from one sample in a study of shared clonotypes between healthy human individuals (dated by TCRdb to 2018 to 2020). Library construction relied on the immunoSEQ multiplex PCR assay. Entries here come from immuneACCESS through TCRdb and include only in-frame sequences with V and J called. Some clones fail to appear in such tables; in the studies checked, an unresolved V gene covers under half of the shortfall, and the cause of the remainder is unknown. In all, the sample holds about 1 million clones, and roughly 75% of those were seen once. The top ten clonotypes cover roughly 1.5% of the sample. Sequenced: memory CD4+ T cells sorted from blood. Interpreted using the paper, the cell subset or site label stands for: CD45RA-negative fraction. The receptors stem from a man younger than 30 in good health.

The chain joins TRBV7-9 to TRBJ2-2; a possible D gene is TRBD1 (5 bases). CDR1 is SEHNR, CDR2 FQNEAQ, per germline (reference sequence). V gave up 6 bases and J gave up 6 bases, with 17 bases separating them. The CDR3 has 15 residues. The CDR3 spells CASRSDSRGPGELFF. The CDR3 DNA reads TGTGCCAGCAGATCTGACTCAAGGGGCCCCGGGGAGCTGTTTTTT.

The chain joins TRBV5-6 to TRBJ2-3, with unresolved D. Germline V CDR1 and CDR2: SGHDT, YYEEEE. This CDR3 is built from 14 residues. Trimming removed 1 base at V and 3 bases at J, with 9 bases between. CDR3 coding DNA: TGTGCCAGCAGCTTGTACGGGCGGACAGATACGCAGTATTTT. Its translation is CASSLYGRTDTQYF.

This clone appeared a single time. V and J are TRBV6-5 and TRBJ1-1; D is unresolved. The CDR3 extends over 11 amino acids. Germline CDR1 is MNHEY and CDR2 is SVGAGI. With 6 bases removed from V and 3 bases from J, the gap between germline ends came to 5 bases. This CDR3 is CASSPDTEAFF. The CDR3 DNA reads TGTGCCAGCAGCCCGGACACTGAAGCTTTCTTT.

As DNA, the CDR3 is TGTGCCAGCAGTTTTGAGCGGGGGCCTTCGAGCACAGATACGCAGTATTTT. This translates into CASSFERGPSSTDTQYF. The rearrangement uses TRBV27 and TRBJ2-3; 8 positions agree with TRBD2. Germline trimming cut 3 bases from V and 0 bases from J; bases unmatched to any gene: 8. Per germline, CDR1 MNHEY and CDR2 SMNVEV (reference sequence). There are 17 residues in the CDR3.

The chain links TRBV5-1 to TRBJ2-3; a possible D gene is TRBD2 (5 bases). CDR1 is SGHRS, CDR2 YFSETQ, per germline. CDR3 length equals 16 residues. V was pared by 1 base and J by 1 base, with 13 bases between. CDR3 sequence: CASSLTGERGTDTQYF. In DNA form, the CDR3 reads TGCGCCAGCAGCTTGACCGGGGAGAGAGGCACAGATACGCAGTATTTT.

The chain couples TRBV2 to TRBJ2-1; 8 bases fit TRBD2. This CDR3 has 14 residues. Trimming cost V 8 bases and J 7 bases; bases outside gene matches: 10. In germline, CDR1 is SNHLY, CDR2 FYNNEI. Here the CDR3 reads CASSREGVGNEQFF. The CDR3 region has the DNA TGTGCCAGCTCCCGGGAGGGCGTCGGAAATGAGCAGTTCTTC.

This clone was counted between two and nine times. One end of the junction does not line up with germline, which may come from a read error. The chain combines TRBV30 with TRBJ1-3, with 8 bases identical to TRBD1. CDR1 and CDR2 from the germline V gene are GTSNPN and SVGIG (reference sequence). The CDR3 length is 13 residues. The CDR3 bases are TGTGCCTGGAGTGAAGACAGGGGAAGCACCATATATTTT. Its translation is CAWSEDRGSTIYF.

V and J are TRBV7-6 and TRBJ2-5; D is unclear. CDR1 and CDR2 (germline): SGHVS, FNYEAQ. Trimming stripped 1 base from V and 0 bases from J, with 9 bases between. The CDR3 consists of 15 residues. CDR3 sequence: CASSLGWANQETQYF. The CDR3 coding sequence is TGTGCCAGCAGCTTAGGCTGGGCAAACCAAGAGACCCAGTACTTC.

About this clone: This CDR3 is also generated by other DNA sequences in the sample. This chain uses TRBV7-2 with TRBJ2-3, with no clear D. This CDR3 has 14 residues. The germline V gene encodes CDR1 SGHTA and CDR2 FQGNSA. The germline V and J ends were trimmed by 3 bases and 0 bases, with 7 bases remaining between them. DNA of the CDR3: TGTGCCAGCAGCTTCGGCCCTAGCACAGATACGCAGTATTTT. Amino acid sequence: CASSFGPSTDTQYF.

The V gene is TRBV19, the J gene TRBJ2-3, with 10 bases identical to TRBD2. V trimming: 5 bases; J trimming: 4 bases; junction bases outside the gene matches: 18. CDR3 length equals 19 residues. CDR1 LNHDA and CDR2 SQIVND come from the germline V gene (reference sequence). CDR3 amino acids: CASSRTSGSRAGLSDTQYF. Here the CDR3 DNA reads TGTGCCAGTAGTCGGACTAGCGGCTCCCGAGCGGGTCTTTCAGATACGCAGTATTTT.

The chain links TRBV30 to TRBJ2-1, with 10 nucleotides matching TRBD2. Germline CDR1 GTSNPN, CDR2 SVGIG (reference sequence). V trimming: 4 bases; J trimming: 5 bases; junction bases outside the gene matches: 5. This CDR3 has 14 amino acids. CDR3 DNA: TGTGCCTGGACCCGGACTAGCGGAAACAATGAGCAGTTCTTC. Protein: CAWTRTSGNNEQFF.

V usage is TRBV7-2 and J usage is TRBJ1-1; 7 bases are a match to TRBD1. Unmatched junction bases numbered 6, after V lost 4 bases and J lost 1 base. The CDR3 consists of 15 residues. The germline CDR1 and CDR2 sequences are SGHTA and FQGNSA. The chain's CDR3 is CASSWGTVANTEAFF. CDR3 DNA: TGTGCCAGCAGCTGGGGGACAGTCGCGAACACTGAAGCTTTCTTT.

The chain combines TRBV7-9 with TRBJ1-4, with 9 bases identical to TRBD1. From germline, CDR1 is SEHNR and CDR2 FQNEAQ (reference sequence). V gave up 6 bases and J gave up 6 bases; unmatched junction bases: 5. This CDR3 has 14 residues. CDR3 residues: CASSKTGGDEKLFF. The CDR3 nucleotides are TGTGCCAGCAGTAAGACAGGGGGGGATGAAAAACTGTTTTTT. Full variable domain (outside the CDR3, taken from reference TRBV7-9 and TRBJ1-4): DTGVSQNPRHKITKRGQNVTFRCDPISEHNRLYWYRQTLGQGPEFLTYFQNEAQLEKSRLLSDRFSAERPKGSFSTLEIQRTEQGDSAMYLCASSKTGGDEKLFFGSGTQLSVL.

This rearrangement joins TRBV6-6 to TRBJ1-3; no firm D call. The CDR3 runs to 15 residues. Trimming took 6 bases from V and 2 from J, leaving 14 bases between them. CDR1 is MNHNY and CDR2 is SVGAGI in the germline V gene (reference sequence). For the CDR3, the DNA is TGTGCCAGCAGCCGCAGGCCCACGGCTGGAAACACCATATATTTT. This sequence encodes CASSRRPTAGNTIYF.

This clone was observed a few times. V usage is TRBV30 and J usage is TRBJ1-1; D remains unclear. Germline lookup yields CDR1 GTSNPN and CDR2 SVGIG (reference sequence). V was shortened by 2 bases and J by 5 bases, with 9 bases between the two germline ends. The CDR3 has 12 residues. The CDR3 bases are TGTGCCTGGAGTACTACGGGGACTGAAGCTTTCTTT. The encoded protein is CAWSTTGTEAFF. Full variable domain (missing parts from reference TRBV30 and TRBJ1-1): SQTIHQWPATLVQPVGSPLSLECTVEGTSNPNLYWYRQAAGRGLQLLFYSVGIGQISSEVPQNLSASRPQDRQFILSSKKLLLSDSGFYLCAWSTTGTEAFFGQGTRLTVV.

J is TRBJ2-7 and V is TRBV10-1; D is uncertain. V was cut by 3 bases and J by 2 bases, with 8 bases left in between. This CDR3 comprises 13 residues. The V gene's germline CDR1 is WNHNN and CDR2 SYGVQD (reference sequence). CDR3 protein: CASSDAAAYEQYF. CDR3 coding DNA: TGCGCCAGCAGTGATGCGGCAGCCTACGAGCAGTACTTC.

Only one count was recorded for this clone. The rearrangement links TRBV7-9 to TRBJ1-5; a possible D gene is TRBD1 (6 bases). The V gene's germline CDR1 is SEHNR and CDR2 FQNEAQ (reference sequence). V was clipped by 1 base and J by 6 bases, with 13 bases between them. This CDR3 is 15 amino acids long. The CDR3 region is CASSLGTGFTQPQHF. In DNA form, the CDR3 reads TGTGCCAGCAGCTTAGGAACAGGGTTCACTCAGCCCCAGCATTTT.

This rearrangement joins TRBV7-3 to TRBJ2-7; D unresolved. This CDR3 has 13 amino acids. Trimming shortened V by 4 bases and J by 5 bases, and 12 bases separated the two germline ends. Germline CDR1 is SGHTA and CDR2 is FQGTGA. The CDR3 is CASSSSTGNEQYF. CDR3 coding DNA: TGTGCCAGCAGCTCCTCGACTGGCAACGAGCAGTACTTC.

In the case of this clone: Other DNA sequences in this specimen translate into the identical CDR3. V gene TRBV2 combines with J gene TRBJ2-1, with D perhaps matching TRBD2 (6 bases). The CDR3 covers 14 residues. The germline gives CDR1 SNHLY, CDR2 FYNNEI. Trimming removed 4 bases from V and 7 bases from J, with 14 bases in between. CDR3 DNA: TGTGCCAGCAGTGGTAGGGGACTTGTGAATGAGCAGTTCTTC. Its translation is CASSGRGLVNEQFF.

The chain recombines TRBV2 with TRBJ2-7; D ambiguous. The CDR3 has 13 amino acids. V gave up 8 bases and J gave up 4 bases, with 15 bases separating them. Germline V gives CDR1 SNHLY, CDR2 FYNNEI. CDR3 coding DNA: TGTGCCAGCGCAGGAAGAGTAAGATACGAGCAGTACTTC. Protein: CASAGRVRYEQYF.

The V and J genes are TRBV4-3 and TRBJ2-4, with D perhaps matching TRBD1 (6 bases). This CDR3 spans 16 amino acids. Trimming removed 0 bases at V and 13 bases at J, with 22 bases between. CDR1 and CDR2 (germline): LGHNA, YSLEER. CDR3 bases: TGCGCCAGCAGCCAAGAAGGGGGAGCGGCCACCGGCTTCCAGTACTTC. Translated, it gives CASSQEGGAATGFQYF.